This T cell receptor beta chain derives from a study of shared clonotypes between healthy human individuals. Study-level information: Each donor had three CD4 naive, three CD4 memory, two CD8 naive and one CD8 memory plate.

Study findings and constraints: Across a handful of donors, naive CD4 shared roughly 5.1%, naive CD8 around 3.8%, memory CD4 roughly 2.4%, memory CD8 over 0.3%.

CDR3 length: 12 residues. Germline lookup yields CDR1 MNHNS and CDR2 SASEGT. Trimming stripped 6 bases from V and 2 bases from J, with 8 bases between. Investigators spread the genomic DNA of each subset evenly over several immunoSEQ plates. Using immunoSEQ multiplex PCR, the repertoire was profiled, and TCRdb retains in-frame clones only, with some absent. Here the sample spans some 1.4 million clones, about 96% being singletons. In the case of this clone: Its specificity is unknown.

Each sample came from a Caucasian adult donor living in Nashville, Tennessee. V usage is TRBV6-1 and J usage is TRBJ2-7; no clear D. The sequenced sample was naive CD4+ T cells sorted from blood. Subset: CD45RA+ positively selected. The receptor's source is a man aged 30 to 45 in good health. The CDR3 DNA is TGTGCCAGCAGGAGGCAGGCCTACGAGCAGTACTTC. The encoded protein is CASRRQAYEQYF.